Reported below is one TCR beta chain. The data belong to a study of blood T cell repertoires in COVID-19. Across the whole study: From T cells, B-cell-depleted T cells, or PBMCs came the material, which was cDNA or gDNA.

The protocol was immunoSEQ multiplex PCR, while the TCRdb copy is restricted to in-frame clones and leaves out a portion. The sample shows about 190,000 clones, about 88% of them seen only once. Germline loops: CDR1 SQVTM, CDR2 ANQGSEA. The CDR3 has 14 residues. V lost 1 base and J lost 0, with 9 bases in between. The sequenced sample consisted of PBMCs or T cells enriched from blood (not recorded which). This sequence joins TRBV29-1 and TRBJ1-1; tentatively, D is TRBD1 (5 bases). The sequence came from a woman under 40 who had recovered from COVID-19. The CDR3: CSVEGGGVNTEAFF. The CDR3 DNA is TGCAGCGTTGAAGGCGGAGGGGTGAACACTGAAGCTTTCTTT. Variable domain in full (rest from reference TRBV29-1 and TRBJ1-1): SAVISQKPSRDICQRGTSLTIQCQVDSQVTMMFWYRQQPGQSLTLIATANQGSEATYESGFVIDKFPISRPNLTFSTLTVSNMSPEDSSIYLCSVEGGGVNTEAFFGQGTRLTVV.